This T cell receptor beta chain was sequenced during a study of T cells after yellow fever vaccination. Study-wide results and caveats: Few clonotypes appeared in both CD4 and CD8 compartments.

This clonotype turned up a few times. Its specificity is unknown. Researchers made TCR cDNA using 5'RACE template switching, and this step added a universal primer site and UMIs. TCRdb reprocessed the 5' RACE reads via MiXCR and lists one record per CDR3 protein. The sample consists of a few hundred thousand distinct CDR3 sequences, around 8.1% of them appearing once. Trimming removed 5 bases from V and 3 bases from J; junction bases left unmatched: 13. CDR1 is MDHEN, CDR2 SYDVKM, per germline. This CDR3 is 16 amino acids long. The gene calls are TRBV28 and TRBJ2-7, with 7 nucleotides matching TRBD2. This TCR came from a man between 18 and 35 years old who received the YFV17D yellow fever vaccine. This specimen was PBMCs, taken about 49 days after the first yellow fever vaccination. DNA of the CDR3: TGTGCCAGCAGTCCTCCGGGGAGGGGCCCCCTCTACGAGCAGTACGTC. It specifies CASSPPGRGPLYEQYV.